The clone carrying this T cell receptor (beta chain) was picked up many times. V was trimmed by 4 bases and J by 1 base, leaving 9 bases between them. The CDR3 sequence is 13 residues long. The germline V gene encodes CDR1 SGHRS and CDR2 YFSETQ. To make TCR beta libraries, researchers used iRepertoire HTBI primers and Arm-PCR of CDR3 regions. TCRdb re-called the multiplex PCR reads through MiXCR, storing one row per CDR3 protein. Among a few hundred thousand distinct CDR3 sequences, about 14% were seen once, and the ten largest hold roughly a tenth. Time point described: newly diagnosed GD, antithyroid drugs for less than 3 months. The TCR library was made from RNA that had been extracted from PBMCs in TRIzol. This record comes from a study of regulatory T cells in long-lasting Graves disease. Study-wide background: Antithyroid drugs had been taken under 3 months by newly diagnosed Graves' patients.

The same data also contributed to another study, on T cells in Graves' hyperthyroidism and ophthalmopathy. That investigation notes: In the first-round RT-PCR of the TCR CDR3, the HTBI primer set was used.

The genes are TRBV5-1 and TRBJ2-7; D might be TRBD2 (5 bases). Here the sequenced sample was peripheral blood mononuclear cells (PBMCs), taken at new diagnosis, from a patient treated with antithyroid drugs. The receptor was isolated from a man aged 30 to 45 with Graves disease. The CDR3 reads CASSERPSYEQYF. Here the CDR3 DNA reads TGCGCCAGCAGCGAGCGGCCTTCCTACGAGCAGTACTTC.